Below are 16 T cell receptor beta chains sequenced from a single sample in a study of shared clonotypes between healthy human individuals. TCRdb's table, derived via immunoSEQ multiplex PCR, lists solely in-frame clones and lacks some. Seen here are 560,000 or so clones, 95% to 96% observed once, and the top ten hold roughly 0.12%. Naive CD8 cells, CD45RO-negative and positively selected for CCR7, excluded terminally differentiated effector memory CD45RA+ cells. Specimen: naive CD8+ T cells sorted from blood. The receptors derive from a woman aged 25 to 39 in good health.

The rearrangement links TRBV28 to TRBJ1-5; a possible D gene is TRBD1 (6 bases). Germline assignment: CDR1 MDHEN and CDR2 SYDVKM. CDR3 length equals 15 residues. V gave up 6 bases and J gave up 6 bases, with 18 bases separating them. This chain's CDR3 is CASRWGGGIGQPQHF. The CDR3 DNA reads TGTGCCAGCAGGTGGGGAGGGGGAATTGGTCAGCCCCAGCATTTT. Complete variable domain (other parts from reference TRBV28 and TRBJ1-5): DVKVTQSSRYLVKRTGEKVFLECVQDMDHENMFWYRQDPGLGLRLIYFSYDVKMKEKGDIPEGYSVSREKKERFSLILESASTNQTSMYLCASRWGGGIGQPQHFGDGTRLSIL.

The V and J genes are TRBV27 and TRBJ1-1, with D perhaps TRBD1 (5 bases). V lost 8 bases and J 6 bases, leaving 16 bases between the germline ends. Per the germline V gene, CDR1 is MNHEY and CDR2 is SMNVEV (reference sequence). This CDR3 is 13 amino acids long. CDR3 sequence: CASAIGGWAEAFF. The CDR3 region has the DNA TGTGCCAGCGCGATTGGGGGTTGGGCTGAAGCTTTCTTT.

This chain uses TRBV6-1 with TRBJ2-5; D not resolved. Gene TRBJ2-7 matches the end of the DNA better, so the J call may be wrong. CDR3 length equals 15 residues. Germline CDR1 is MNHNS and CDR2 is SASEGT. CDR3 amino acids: CASSVEPARSYEQYF. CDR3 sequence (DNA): TGTGCCAGCAGTGTGGAGCCGGCTCGCTCCTACGAGCAGTACTTC.

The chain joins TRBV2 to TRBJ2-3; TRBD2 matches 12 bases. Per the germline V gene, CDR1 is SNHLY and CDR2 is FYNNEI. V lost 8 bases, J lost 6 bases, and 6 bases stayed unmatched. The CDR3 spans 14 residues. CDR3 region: CASGWTSGADTQYF. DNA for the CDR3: TGTGCCAGCGGTTGGACTAGCGGGGCCGATACGCAGTATTTT.

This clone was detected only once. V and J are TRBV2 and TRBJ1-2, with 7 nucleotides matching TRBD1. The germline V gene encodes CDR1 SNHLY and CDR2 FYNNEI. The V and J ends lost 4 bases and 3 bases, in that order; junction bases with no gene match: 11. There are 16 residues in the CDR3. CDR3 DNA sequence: TGTGCCAGCAGTGGGTTCGGGACAGCTCAATACTATGGCTACACCTTC. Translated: CASSGFGTAQYYGYTF.

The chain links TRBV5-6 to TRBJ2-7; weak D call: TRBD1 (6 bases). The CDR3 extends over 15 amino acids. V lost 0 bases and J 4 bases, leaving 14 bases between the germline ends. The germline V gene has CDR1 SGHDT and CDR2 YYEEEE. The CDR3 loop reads CASSLGQDPFYEQYF. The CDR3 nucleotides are TGTGCCAGCAGCTTGGGACAGGACCCTTTTTACGAGCAGTACTTC.

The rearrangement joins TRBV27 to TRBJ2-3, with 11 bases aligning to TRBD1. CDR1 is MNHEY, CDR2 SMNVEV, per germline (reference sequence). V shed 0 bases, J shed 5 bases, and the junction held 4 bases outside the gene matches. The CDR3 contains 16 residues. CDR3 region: CASSLSRTGGLDTQYF. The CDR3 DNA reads TGTGCCAGCAGTTTATCTAGGACAGGGGGCCTAGATACGCAGTATTTT.

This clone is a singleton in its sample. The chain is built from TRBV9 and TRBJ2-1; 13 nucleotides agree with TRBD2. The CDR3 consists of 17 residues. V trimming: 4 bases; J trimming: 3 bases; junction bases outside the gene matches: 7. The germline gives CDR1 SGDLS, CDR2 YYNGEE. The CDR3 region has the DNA TGTGCCAGCAGCTCCAAGACTAGCGGGAGGTTCTACAATGAGCAGTTCTTC. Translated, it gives CASSSKTSGRFYNEQFF.

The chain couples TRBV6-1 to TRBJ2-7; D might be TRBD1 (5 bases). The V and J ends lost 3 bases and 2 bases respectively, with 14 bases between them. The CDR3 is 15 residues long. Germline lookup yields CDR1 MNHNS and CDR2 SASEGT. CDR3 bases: TGTGCCAGCAGTGAGGTGGACATAGTTACCTACGAGCAGTACTTC. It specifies CASSEVDIVTYEQYF.

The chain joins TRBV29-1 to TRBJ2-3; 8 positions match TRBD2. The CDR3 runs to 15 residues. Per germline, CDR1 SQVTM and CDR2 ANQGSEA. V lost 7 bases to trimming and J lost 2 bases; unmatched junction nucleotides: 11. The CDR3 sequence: CSAGLSGTLTDTQYF. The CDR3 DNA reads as TGCAGCGCTGGACTTAGCGGGACCCTCACAGATACGCAGTATTTT.

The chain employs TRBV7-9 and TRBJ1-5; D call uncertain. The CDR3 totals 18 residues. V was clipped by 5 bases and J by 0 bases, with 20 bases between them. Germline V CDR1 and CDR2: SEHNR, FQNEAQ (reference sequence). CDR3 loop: CASSEITSDSYSNQPQHF. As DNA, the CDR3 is TGTGCCAGCAGCGAGATTACCTCAGACTCATATAGCAATCAGCCCCAGCATTTT.

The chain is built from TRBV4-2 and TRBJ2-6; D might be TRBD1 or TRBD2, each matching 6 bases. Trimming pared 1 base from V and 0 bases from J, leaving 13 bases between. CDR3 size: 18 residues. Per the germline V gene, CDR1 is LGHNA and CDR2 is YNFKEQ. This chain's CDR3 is CASSQASGGGSGANVLTF. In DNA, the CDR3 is TGTGCCAGCAGCCAAGCCTCTGGAGGGGGCTCTGGGGCCAACGTCCTGACTTTC.

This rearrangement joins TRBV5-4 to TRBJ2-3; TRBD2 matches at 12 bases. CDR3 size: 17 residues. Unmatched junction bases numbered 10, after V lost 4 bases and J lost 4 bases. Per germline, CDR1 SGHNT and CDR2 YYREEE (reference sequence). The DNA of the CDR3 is TGTGCCAGCAGCATTTCTAGCGGGAGGGCCCGGGCAGATACGCAGTATTTT. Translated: CASSISSGRARADTQYF.

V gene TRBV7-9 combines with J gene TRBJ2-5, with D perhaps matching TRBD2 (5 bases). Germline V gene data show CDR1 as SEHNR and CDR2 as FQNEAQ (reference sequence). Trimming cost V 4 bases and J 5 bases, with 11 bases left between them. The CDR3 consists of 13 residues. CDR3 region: CASSSHGDETQYF. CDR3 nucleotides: TGTGCCAGCAGCTCTCACGGGGATGAGACCCAGTACTTC.

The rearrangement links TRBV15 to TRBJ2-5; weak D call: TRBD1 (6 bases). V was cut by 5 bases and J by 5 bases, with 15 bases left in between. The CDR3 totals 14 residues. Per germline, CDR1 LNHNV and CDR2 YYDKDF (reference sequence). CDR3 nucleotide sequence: TGTGCCACCAGCGGACGGACAGAGCAGGAGACCCAGTACTTC. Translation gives CATSGRTEQETQYF.

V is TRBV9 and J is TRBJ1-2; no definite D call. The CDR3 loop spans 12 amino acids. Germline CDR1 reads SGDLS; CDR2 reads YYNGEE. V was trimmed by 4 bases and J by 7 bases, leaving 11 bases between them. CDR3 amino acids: CASSPNGGGYTF. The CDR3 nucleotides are TGTGCCAGCAGCCCTAACGGAGGTGGCTACACCTTC.